The TCR beta chain described here comes from a study of shared clonotypes between healthy human individuals. Study details: Per donor, three plates held CD4 naive cells, three held CD4 memory, two held CD8 naive and one held CD8 memory.

Using immunoSEQ multiplex PCR, the repertoire was profiled, and TCRdb retains in-frame clones only, with some absent. The sample records about 1,500,000 clones, 95% to 97% being singletons. As regards this clone: The antigen is unknown.

Study-level points and caveats: Genetic and exposure-history diversity was limited by the small donor number. Sharing across four donors was highest in naive CD4 (roughly 5%) and lowest in memory CD8 (approximately 0.4%). Clonotypes not shared had lower generation probabilities than those common to all four donors.

The origin of this receptor is a man younger than 40 in good health. The sequenced sample was naive CD4+ T cells sorted from blood. Subset here: CD45RA+ positively selected.

In nucleotides, the CDR3 is TGCGCCAGCAGCCAAGAACGTCGGGCGGGACAGGGGGAGCTGTTTTTT. This encodes CASSQERRAGQGELFF. The gene calls are TRBV4-1 and TRBJ2-2; D perhaps matches TRBD1 (7 bases). Germline V gene sequence: CDR1 MGHRA, CDR2 YSYEKL. Trimming pared 0 bases from V and 8 bases from J, leaving 16 bases between. This CDR3 region has 16 residues.